The T cell receptor beta chain described here comes from a study of blood T cells in healthy people across ages. The CDR3 totals 15 residues. Per the germline V gene, CDR1 is SGHTA and CDR2 is FQGNSA. J was trimmed by 8 bases and V by 4 bases; bases with no gene match: 12. Combining a sample-barcoded 5' primer with a J-beta primer mix, a second PCR ran for roughly 7 to 12 cycles. TCRdb recomputed calls from the 5' RACE reads with MiXCR, one row per CDR3 protein. The data show some 940,000 distinct CDR3 sequences, about 29% seen once. Per sample, extraction of total RNA gave at least 5 micrograms in every case. These data also featured in a second study, about T cells of mothers and their children.

The sample comprised blood. The TCR comes from a woman aged 40 to 49 in good health. The chain recombines TRBV7-2 with TRBJ1-2; the match to TRBD1 covers 8 bases. CDR3 sequence (DNA): TGTACCAGCAGCTCCTACCAAACGACAGGGGTGGGCTACACCTTC. Amino acid sequence: CTSSSYQTTGVGYTF.